The 2 T cell receptor beta chains presented below share a single source sample, sequenced in a study of lymphopenia after photon versus proton radiotherapy. This table comes from immunoSEQ multiplex PCR, and its TCRdb copy is limited to in-frame clones, with some not included. The sample includes around 29,000 clones, 94% of them seen just once. Sequencing used peripheral blood, obtained from a patient treated with photon-based radiotherapy. Every receptor here comes from a woman aged 50 to 60 with cholangiocarcinoma.

The chain is built from TRBV7-2 and TRBJ1-2, with no clear D. The germline V gene has CDR1 SGHTA and CDR2 FQGNSA. The germline V and J ends were trimmed by 5 bases and 4 bases, with 17 bases remaining between them. CDR3 size: 15 residues. CDR3 region: CASSPERGSGYGYTF. The CDR3 coding sequence is TGTGCCAGCAGCCCCGAAAGAGGTTCAGGCTATGGCTACACCTTC.

This chain uses TRBV6-5 with TRBJ1-6; maybe TRBD1 (6 bases). Germline CDR1 reads MNHEY; CDR2 reads SVGAGI. This CDR3 has 14 residues. V lost 6 bases and J 10 bases, leaving 16 bases between the germline ends. This CDR3 is CASRPTGSGSPLHF. CDR3 nucleotides: TGTGCCAGCAGACCCACAGGGTCGGGGTCACCCCTCCACTTT.